A few counts support the clone carrying this T cell receptor (beta chain). The sample belongs to a study of PD-L1 blockade in urothelial cancer. Sequenced by immunoSEQ multiplex PCR; TCRdb stores in-frame clones only, minus some. Found here are some 53,000 clones, about 68% of them singletons; the top ten hold roughly 3.9%. Germline CDR1 reads SEHNR; CDR2 reads FQNEAQ (reference sequence). The J segment lost 4 bases and the V segment lost 5 bases, leaving 9 bases of the junction unmatched. The CDR3 consists of 16 residues. Time point of the sample: pretreatment peripheral blood. The sample here was PBMCs, taken around atezolizumab (anti-PD-L1) treatment. This clonotype originated in an older man with urothelial cancer. This sequence joins TRBV7-9 and TRBJ2-3; 10 bases line up with TRBD1. This chain's CDR3 is CASSPSTGGGADTQYF. For the CDR3, the DNA is TGTGCCAGCAGCCCTTCGACAGGGGGCGGCGCAGATACGCAGTATTTT.